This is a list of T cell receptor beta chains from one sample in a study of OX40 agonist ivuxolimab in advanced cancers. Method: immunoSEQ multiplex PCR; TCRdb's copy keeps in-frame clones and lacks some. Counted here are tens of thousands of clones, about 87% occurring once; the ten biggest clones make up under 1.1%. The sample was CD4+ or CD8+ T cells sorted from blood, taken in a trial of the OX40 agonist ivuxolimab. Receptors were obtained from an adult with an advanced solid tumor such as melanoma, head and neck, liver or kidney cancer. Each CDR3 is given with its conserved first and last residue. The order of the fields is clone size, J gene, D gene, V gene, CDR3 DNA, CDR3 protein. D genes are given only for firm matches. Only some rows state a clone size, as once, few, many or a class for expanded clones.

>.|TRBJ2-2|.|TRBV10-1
TGCGCCAGCAACAATCAATTCGGGGAGCTGTTTTTT
CASNNQFGELFF
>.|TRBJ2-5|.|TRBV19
TGTGCCAGTAGTATGAAAGGGCGGGAGACCCAGTACTTC
CASSMKGRETQYF
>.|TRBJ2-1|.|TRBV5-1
TGCGCCAGCAGCTTGGTGAGCTCCTACAATGAGCAGTTCTTC
CASSLVSSYNEQFF
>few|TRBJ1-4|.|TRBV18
TGTGCCAGCTCACCAATGAGGGAAACAACTAATGAAAAACTGTTTTTT
CASSPMRETTNEKLFF
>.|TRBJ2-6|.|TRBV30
TGTGCCTCGGGCGGGGGCACTGGGGCCAACGTCCTGACTTTC
CASGGGTGANVLTF
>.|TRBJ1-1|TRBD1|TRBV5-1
TGCGCCAGCAGCCCCGGGACAGCCGAGGGTACTGAAGCTTTCTTT
CASSPGTAEGTEAFF
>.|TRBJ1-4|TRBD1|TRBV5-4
TGTGCCAGCAGCTACCGGGACAGGGGTGAAAAACTGTTTTTT
CASSYRDRGEKLFF
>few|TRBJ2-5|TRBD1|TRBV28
TGTGCCAGCAGTTTTATTGGGACAGGGGAGGAAGAGACCCAGTACTTC
CASSFIGTGEEETQYF
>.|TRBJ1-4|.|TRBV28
TGTGCCACCCGACAGCGGCTGACGAATGAAAAACTGTTTTTT
CATRQRLTNEKLFF
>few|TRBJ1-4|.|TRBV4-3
TGCGCCAGCAGCCAAGCAGGGAGTGAAAAACTGTTTTTT
CASSQAGSEKLFF
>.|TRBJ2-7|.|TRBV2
TGTGCCAGCAGTGTTTCCCTATTAGCGGACGAGCAGTACTTC
CASSVSLLADEQYF
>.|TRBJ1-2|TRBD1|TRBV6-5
TGTGCCAGCAGTAACCGGGACAGGGATTTTACCTTC
CASSNRDRDFTF
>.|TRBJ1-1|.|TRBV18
TGTGCCAGCTCACCAAACAGAAACACTGAAGCTTTCTTT
CASSPNRNTEAFF
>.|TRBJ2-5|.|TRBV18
TGTGCCAGCTCACCGTTCTTTGAGGGGCTTGAGACCCAGTACTTC
CASSPFFEGLETQYF
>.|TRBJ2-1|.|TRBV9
TGTGCCAGCAGCGCCAACCTAGGCGCTCCGGAGCAGTTCTTC
CASSANLGAPEQFF
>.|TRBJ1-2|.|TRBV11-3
TGTGCCAGCAGCAATAAGTTCTGGGGCTCGTCAAGCACCTTC
CASSNKFWGSSSTF
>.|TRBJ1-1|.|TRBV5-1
TGCGCCAGCAGCATTTCAGGGGAAAGCACTGAAGCTTTCTTT
CASSISGESTEAFF
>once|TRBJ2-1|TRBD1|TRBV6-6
TGTGCCAGCAGCTCCACCGGGACAGGAACCAATGAGCAGTTCTTC
CASSSTGTGTNEQFF
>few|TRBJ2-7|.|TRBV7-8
TGTGCCAGCAGCTTAGCGCAAGGGAGTCCATCGATAGCCTACGAGCAGTACTTC
CASSLAQGSPSIAYEQYF
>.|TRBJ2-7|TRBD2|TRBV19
TGTGCCACCAAGAGGATAGGGGGGACTAGCGGCTCCTACGAGCAGTACTTC
CATKRIGGTSGSYEQYF
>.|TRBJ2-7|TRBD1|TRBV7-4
TGTGCCAGCAGCTTAGTGGACAGGGGACCCTACTTC
CASSLVDRGPYF
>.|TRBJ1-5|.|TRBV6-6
TGTGCCAGCAGGGAGGGATATAGCAATCAGCCCCAGCATTTT
CASREGYSNQPQHF
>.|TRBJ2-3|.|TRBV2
TGTGCCAGCAGTGACGTGGCTAGCGCAATGGATACGCAGTATTTT
CASSDVASAMDTQYF
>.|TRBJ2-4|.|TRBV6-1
TGTGCCAGCAGTAGGGACCGAGGCCCCATTCAGTACTTC
CASSRDRGPIQYF
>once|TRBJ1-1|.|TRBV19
TGTGCCAGCAGACCCGGGGCAGGGGTAAACACTGAAGCTTTCTTT
CASRPGAGVNTEAFF
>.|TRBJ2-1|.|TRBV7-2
TGTGCCAGCAGCTTAAAGGGGTCCTACAATGAGCAGTTCTTC
CASSLKGSYNEQFF
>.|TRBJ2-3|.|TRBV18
TGTGCCAGCTCACCCGTAGGGTTTGGCACAGATACGCAGTATTTT
CASSPVGFGTDTQYF
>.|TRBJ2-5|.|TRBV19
TGTGCCAGTAGTATAGCCCCGGGGGACGGGCGGACCCAGTACTTC
CASSIAPGDGRTQYF
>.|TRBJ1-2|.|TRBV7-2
TGTGCCAGCAGCTCATATACAGGGAATAGCTACACCTTC
CASSSYTGNSYTF
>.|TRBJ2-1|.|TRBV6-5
TGTGCCAGCAGTTACTCCGGGAGCAGTACCAATGAGCAGTTCTTC
CASSYSGSSTNEQFF
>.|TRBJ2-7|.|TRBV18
TGTGCCAGCTCACCACCCGGGACCCTAATCTACGAGCAGTACTTC
CASSPPGTLIYEQYF
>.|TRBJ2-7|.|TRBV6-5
TGTGCCAGCGGTTTGGGGCAGAGCTCCTACGAGCAGTACTTC
CASGLGQSSYEQYF
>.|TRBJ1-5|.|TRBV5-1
TGCGCCAGCAGCTTGGGGGCTAGCAATCAGCCCCAGCATTTT
CASSLGASNQPQHF
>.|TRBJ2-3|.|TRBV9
TGTGCCAGCAGCGTAAACCCTATCACAGATACGCAGTATTTT
CASSVNPITDTQYF
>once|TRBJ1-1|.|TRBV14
TGTGCCAGCAGCCAAGCTTTCGGCAGGGGATCCAACACTGAAGCTTTCTTT
CASSQAFGRGSNTEAFF
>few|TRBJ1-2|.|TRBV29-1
TGCAGCGTTGAGAGACAGCATGGCTACACCTTC
CSVERQHGYTF
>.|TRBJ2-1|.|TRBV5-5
TGTGCCAGCAGCTCCCTCCCGGGGAATGAGCAGTTCTTC
CASSSLPGNEQFF
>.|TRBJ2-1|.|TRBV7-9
TGTGCCAGCAGCTTAGTCACGGTCTTC
CASSLVTVF
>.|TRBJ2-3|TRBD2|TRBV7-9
TGTGCCAGCAGCCTCAGCGGGGGGACGACCACAGATACGCAGTATTTT
CASSLSGGTTTDTQYF
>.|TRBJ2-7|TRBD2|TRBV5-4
TGTGCCAGCAGCTTAGGAGCGGGGGGCCAATACGAGCAGTACTTC
CASSLGAGGQYEQYF
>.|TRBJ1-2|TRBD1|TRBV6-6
TGTGCCACCCAGGGGGACAGGACATATGGCTACACCTTC
CATQGDRTYGYTF
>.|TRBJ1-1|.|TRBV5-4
TGTGCCAGCAGCTTGGGGGGGGCCATGAACACTGAAGCTTTCTTT
CASSLGGAMNTEAFF
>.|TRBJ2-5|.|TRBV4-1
TGCGCCAGCAGCCCCACACACCAGGCAGTTGGTAAGACCCAGTACTTC
CASSPTHQAVGKTQYF
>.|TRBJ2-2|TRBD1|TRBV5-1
TGCGCCAGCAGCGGCGGGACAGGACCGAGGGGCACCGGGGAGCTGTTTTTT
CASSGGTGPRGTGELFF
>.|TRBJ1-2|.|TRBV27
TGTGCCAGCAGTTTATTCCAACCGTCGGCAGGCTATGGCTACACCTTC
CASSLFQPSAGYGYTF
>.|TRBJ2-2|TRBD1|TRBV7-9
TGTGCCAGCAGCTTAGGGACAGGGGACACCGGGGAGCTGTTTTTT
CASSLGTGDTGELFF
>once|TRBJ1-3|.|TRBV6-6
TGTGCCAGCAGTTACTTGGACAACACCATATATTTT
CASSYLDNTIYF
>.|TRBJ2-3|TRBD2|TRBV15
TGTGCCACCAGCAGAGATCCCCAGCGGGGGGGCACAGATACGCAGTATTTT
CATSRDPQRGGTDTQYF
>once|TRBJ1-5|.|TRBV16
TGTGCCAGCAGCCAATCCCGCGGTGCTAATCAGCCCCAGCATTTT
CASSQSRGANQPQHF
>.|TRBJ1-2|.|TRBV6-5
TGTGCCAGCAGTAGGGGGATCTCTGGCTACACCTTC
CASSRGISGYTF